These 27 T cell receptor beta chains were all obtained from the same sample, sequenced in a study of response to subunit inactivated influenza vaccine. TCRdb processed the RT-PCR reads anew with MiXCR; each CDR3 protein has one entry. This table has over 300,000 distinct CDR3 sequences, 21% appearing once. The input for sequencing was PBMCs from blood, taken about 19 months after vaccination. The receptors were sampled from a man aged 50 to 75 who received an inactivated influenza vaccine.

The chain combines TRBV12-3 or TRBV12-4 with TRBJ1-2; D unclear. This CDR3 is 13 amino acids long. V lost 6 bases and J 8 bases, leaving 16 bases between the germline ends. CDR3 sequence (DNA): TGTGCCAGCAGCGAACGGCCCATAGGGGGCTACACCTTC. Translated: CASSERPIGGYTF.

This chain's CDR3 is CASKLTGVPSYEQYF. The CDR3 nucleotides are TGTGCCAGCAAACTGACAGGGGTCCCTTCCTACGAGCAGTACTTC. V and J are TRBV12-3 or TRBV12-4 and TRBJ2-7, with 8 bases that match TRBD1. Trimming cost V 7 bases and J 1 base; bases outside gene matches: 9. The CDR3 runs to 15 residues.

This clonotype was counted between two and nine times. This chain links TRBV18 with TRBJ1-2; D not certain. Trimming removed 1 base at V and 4 bases at J, with 10 bases between. The CDR3 consists of 14 residues. Germline values: CDR1 KGHSH, CDR2 LQKENI. The CDR3: CASSPRGNIYGYTF. CDR3 bases: TGTGCCAGCTCACCACGAGGAAATATCTATGGCTACACCTTC.

This clonotype was detected a few times. The chain couples TRBV6-5 to TRBJ2-7, with D possibly TRBD1 on 6 matching bases. Germline V lookup: CDR1 MNHEY, CDR2 SVGAGI. Trimming left V 2 bases short and J 0 bases short, with 8 bases between. The CDR3 consists of 14 residues. The CDR3 bases are TGTGCCAGCAGTTACGGACAGAACTCCTACGAGCAGTACTTC. Translating it yields CASSYGQNSYEQYF.

This chain links TRBV7-8 with TRBJ2-7, with TRBD2 matching 11 bases. The CDR3 length is 16 residues. Germline loops: CDR1 SGHVS, CDR2 FQNEAQ. Trimming cost V 0 bases and J 2 bases; bases outside gene matches: 3. CDR3 nucleotides: TGTGCCAGCAGCTTAGCGTTAGCGGGAGGGCCCTACGAGCAGTACTTC. Amino acids: CASSLALAGGPYEQYF.

The chain has TRBV7-2 and TRBJ1-3, with D unresolved. From germline, CDR1 is SGHTA and CDR2 FQGNSA. The length of the CDR3 is 15 residues. V was cut by 5 bases and J by 0 bases, with 11 bases left in between. Written as DNA, the CDR3 is TGTGCCAGCAGCGATCTAAACCGCTCTGGAAACACCATATATTTT. This translates into CASSDLNRSGNTIYF.

This clonotype appeared a few times. The rearrangement uses TRBV29-1 and TRBJ2-3, with a possible D match to TRBD1 (5 bases). V was clipped by 5 bases and J by 4 bases, with 13 bases between them. The CDR3 spans 13 residues. From germline, CDR1 is SQVTM and CDR2 ANQGSEA. The DNA for the CDR3 is TGCAGCGTTTCGCCAGGGTCGGCAGATACGCAGTATTTT. Translation gives CSVSPGSADTQYF.

This clonotype was seen a few times. This chain uses TRBV5-1 with TRBJ2-5; 7 bases are a match to TRBD1. From germline, CDR1 is SGHRS and CDR2 YFSETQ. CDR3 length: 14 residues. With 5 bases clipped from V and 2 bases from J, the junction kept 6 bases outside the gene matches. The CDR3 DNA reads as TGCGCCAGCAGTCGTGGACAGGTTCAAGAGACCCAGTACTTC. It is translated as CASSRGQVQETQYF.

This clonotype appeared a few times. The rearrangement links TRBV7-2 to TRBJ1-1; the D is unclear. This CDR3 region has 12 residues. The germline V and J ends were trimmed by 5 bases and 7 bases, with 11 bases remaining between them. In germline, CDR1 is SGHTA, CDR2 FQGNSA. The CDR3 DNA follows: TGTGCCAGCAGCCCAGAGGCGGGTGAAGCTTTCTTT. Translating it yields CASSPEAGEAFF.

The chain has TRBV7-9 and TRBJ2-7; no firm D call. Germline assignment: CDR1 SEHNR and CDR2 FQNEAQ (reference sequence). This CDR3 contains 14 residues. Trimming removed 4 bases at V and 2 bases at J, with 12 bases between. Written as DNA, the CDR3 is TGTGCCAGCAGCTCTCACGGATTAGCCTACGAGCAGTACTTC. It yields the protein CASSSHGLAYEQYF. Complete variable domain (other parts from reference TRBV7-9 and TRBJ2-7): DTGVSQNPRHKITKRGQNVTFRCDPISEHNRLYWYRQTLGQGPEFLTYFQNEAQLEKSRLLSDRFSAERPKGSFSTLEIQRTEQGDSAMYLCASSSHGLAYEQYFGPGTRLTVT.

This clonotype was observed a handful of times. The V and J genes are TRBV25-1 and TRBJ1-2; no clear D gene. Deletions cut 2 bases from V and 2 bases from J, with 12 bases between. This CDR3 is 15 amino acids long. CDR1 MGHDK and CDR2 SYGVNS come from the germline V gene. The CDR3: CASSEHDNGNYGYTF. The CDR3 DNA is TGTGCCAGCAGTGAACACGACAACGGGAACTATGGCTACACCTTC.

The chain joins TRBV3-1 to TRBJ1-2; 7 bases are a match to TRBD1. Per the germline V gene, CDR1 is LGHDT and CDR2 is YNNKEL (reference sequence). The CDR3 runs 14 residues. The ends lost 0 bases at V and 6 bases at J; junction bases unmatched: 4. DNA for the CDR3: TGTGCCAGCAGCCAAGAAGGACAGGTTAATGGCTACACCTTC. Encoded protein: CASSQEGQVNGYTF.

This clonotype was recorded a few times. J is TRBJ2-7 and V is TRBV27; the D gene could be TRBD1 or TRBD2 (5 bases each). Germline V gene lookup returns CDR1 MNHEY and CDR2 SMNVEV (reference sequence). This CDR3 has 14 residues. With 6 bases removed from V and 3 bases from J, the gap between germline ends came to 15 bases. CDR3 sequence: CASSPGGEFYEQYF. The DNA of the CDR3 is TGTGCCAGCAGCCCTGGGGGAGAGTTCTACGAGCAGTACTTC.

The V and J genes are TRBV19 and TRBJ1-3; maybe TRBD1 (5 bases). The germline V gene has CDR1 LNHDA and CDR2 SQIVND (reference sequence). V dropped 8 bases and J dropped 0 bases, with 26 bases sitting between them. This CDR3 is 19 amino acids long. CDR3 amino acids: CASAPAWYQGLPSGNTIYF. The CDR3 DNA follows: TGTGCCAGTGCACCGGCCTGGTATCAGGGATTGCCCTCTGGAAACACCATATATTTT.

This clonotype was seen at least ten times. V gene TRBV24-1 combines with J gene TRBJ2-1, with 8 nucleotides matching TRBD1. Trimming cost V 3 bases and J 6 bases; bases outside gene matches: 12. Germline CDR1 and CDR2: KGHDR and SFDVKD. The CDR3 sequence is 17 residues long. The CDR3 bases are TGTGCCACCAGTGATCAACCCCCCGGGACAGGCGTCAATGAGCAGTTCTTC. It specifies CATSDQPPGTGVNEQFF.

This chain links TRBV7-2 with TRBJ1-5; D is ambiguous. V gave up 6 bases and J gave up 3 bases, with 9 bases separating them. The CDR3 length is 13 residues. Germline V CDR1 and CDR2: SGHTA, FQGNSA. The CDR3 sequence is CASRPGPNQPQHF. The CDR3 bases are TGTGCCAGCAGGCCGGGCCCCAATCAGCCCCAGCATTTT.

V usage is TRBV28 and J usage is TRBJ2-7; possibly TRBD1 for D (6 bases). V lost 4 bases to trimming and J lost 1 base, with 11 bases between them. Per germline, CDR1 MDHEN and CDR2 SYDVKM. This CDR3 has 14 amino acids. The CDR3 is CASSSKQGSYEQYF. The CDR3 DNA reads as TGTGCCAGCAGTTCCAAACAGGGTTCCTACGAGCAGTACTTC.

V is TRBV7-3 and J is TRBJ2-2; D is uncertain. The CDR3 length is 15 residues. The germline V and J ends were trimmed by 5 bases and 5 bases, with 15 bases remaining between them. Per the germline V gene, CDR1 is SGHTA and CDR2 is FQGTGA. This chain's CDR3 is CASSPTHLGTGELFF. CDR3 nucleotide sequence: TGTGCCAGCAGCCCGACCCATCTGGGTACCGGGGAGCTGTTTTTT.

The V gene is TRBV6-1, the J gene TRBJ2-2; D possibly corresponds to TRBD2 (7 bases). Germline CDR1 is MNHNS and CDR2 is SASEGT. The CDR3 has 15 amino acids. V was trimmed by 3 bases and J by 4 bases, leaving 12 bases between them. CDR3: CASSERGGVTGELFF. The CDR3 DNA is TGTGCCAGCAGTGAGAGGGGGGGAGTCACCGGGGAGCTGTTTTTT.

This clonotype was seen only a few times. The gene calls are TRBV7-6 and TRBJ2-1; 12 bases agree with TRBD2. From germline, CDR1 is SGHVS and CDR2 FNYEAQ. This CDR3 region has 17 residues. Trimming removed 2 bases from V and 6 bases from J; junction bases left unmatched: 8. CDR3 DNA: TGTGCCAGCAGCTTACTAGCGGGGGGGCCTACGACCAATGAGCAGTTCTTC. Its translation: CASSLLAGGPTTNEQFF.

The CDR3, as DNA: TGTGCCAGCTCATTCAGGACAGGGGGCCTCGGGGAGCTGTTTTTT. Its protein is CASSFRTGGLGELFF. J is TRBJ2-2 and V is TRBV18; 11 nucleotides line up with TRBD1. CDR1 is KGHSH, CDR2 LQKENI, per germline. This CDR3 contains 15 residues. Trimming cost V 5 bases and J 7 bases; bases outside gene matches: 6.

This clonotype was recorded a few times. The chain is built from TRBV4-3 and TRBJ1-2, with D unclear. CDR3 length: 14 amino acids. CDR1 and CDR2 from the germline V gene are LGHNA and YSLEER. Trimming took off 1 base at V and 2 bases at J, with 8 bases between the two ends. CDR3 amino acids: CASSQVGLNYGYTF. The CDR3 DNA follows: TGCGCCAGCAGCCAAGTCGGCCTAAACTATGGCTACACCTTC.

V usage is TRBV5-1 and J usage is TRBJ2-7; 8 bases align to TRBD2. The J segment lost 0 bases and the V segment lost 6 bases, leaving 11 bases of the junction unmatched. Germline V gives CDR1 SGHRS, CDR2 YFSETQ. The CDR3 runs to 16 residues. CDR3 protein: CASTPGGSGNSYEQYF. The CDR3 nucleotides read TGCGCCAGCACCCCCGGGGGTAGCGGGAACTCCTACGAGCAGTACTTC.

This clonotype was observed a handful of times. The J gene is TRBJ1-2, the V gene TRBV28, with D possibly TRBD1 on 5 matching bases. The CDR3 extends over 14 amino acids. V was clipped by 6 bases and J by 5 bases, with 16 bases between them. From germline, CDR1 is MDHEN and CDR2 SYDVKM. Here the CDR3 DNA reads TGTGCCAGCAGGTCACAGGCGCGGTTATATGGCTACACCTTC. Its protein product is CASRSQARLYGYTF.

The chain combines TRBV2 with TRBJ1-6, with D hard to call. CDR1 and CDR2 from the germline V gene are SNHLY and FYNNEI. This CDR3 is 16 amino acids long. V lost 6 bases, J lost 0 bases, and 12 bases lay in between. The CDR3 coding sequence is TGTGCCAGCAGGGGTGGGTCCAGCTCCTATAATTCACCCCTCCACTTT. It translates to CASRGGSSSYNSPLHF.

Concerning this clonotype: Germline and junction disagree at one end, which may indicate a read error. The CDR3 DNA follows: TGCGCCAGCAGTGAAGGGGACGGGGGGATTGGACCCCTCCAATTT. It is translated as CASSEGDGGIGPLQF. The chain couples TRBV10-1 to TRBJ1-6, with TRBD1 as a possible D gene (5 bases). This CDR3 has 15 amino acids. The germline gives CDR1 WNHNN, CDR2 SYGVQD (reference sequence).

In its sample, this clonotype was seen many times. The CDR3 DNA is TGCAGTGCTAGAGAGGGACAGCGGCCTGAAGCTTTCTTT. This codes for CSAREGQRPEAFF. The chain links TRBV20-1 to TRBJ1-1, with 7 positions matching TRBD1. With 0 bases clipped from V and 6 bases from J, the junction kept 4 bases outside the gene matches. Germline loops: CDR1 DFQATT, CDR2 SNEGSKA (reference sequence). The CDR3 sequence is 13 residues long.